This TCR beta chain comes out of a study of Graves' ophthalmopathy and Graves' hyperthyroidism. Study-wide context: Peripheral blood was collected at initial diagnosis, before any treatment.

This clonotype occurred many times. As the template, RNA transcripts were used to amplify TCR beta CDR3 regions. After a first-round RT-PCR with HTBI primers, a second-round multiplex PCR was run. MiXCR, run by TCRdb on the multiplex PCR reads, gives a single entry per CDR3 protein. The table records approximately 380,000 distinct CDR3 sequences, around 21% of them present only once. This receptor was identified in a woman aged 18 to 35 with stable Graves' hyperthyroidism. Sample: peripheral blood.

The chain's CDR3 is CASSLAAGYSGNTIYF. The DNA for the CDR3 is TGCGCCAGCAGCTTGGCCGCGGGTTACTCTGGAAACACCATATATTTT. The chain recombines TRBV5-1 with TRBJ1-3; D is unresolved. CDR3 size: 16 residues. Trimming pared 0 bases from V and 0 bases from J, leaving 10 bases between. Germline V CDR1 and CDR2: SGHRS, YFSETQ.